This T cell receptor (beta chain) emerged from a study of blood T cell repertoires in COVID-19. Looking at the study overall: The United States, Italy and Spain provided the acute and convalescent COVID-19 samples. T cells, B-cell-depleted T cells, or PBMCs provided the cDNA or gDNA that served as material.

Original analysis: It was from reference gene primer amplification that nucleated cell counts were estimated. Assay used: immunoSEQ multiplex PCR; TCRdb lists only in-frame clones, some missing. D and trimming were read from the DNA, whereas the V and J calls and clone size are those reported in that table. The table has under 45,000 clones, around 85% seen once. The CDR3 has 12 amino acids. CDR1 LGHDT and CDR2 YNNKEL come from the germline V gene (reference sequence). The V and J ends lost 2 bases and 2 bases respectively, with 3 bases between them. The chain links TRBV3-1 (or the pseudogene TRBV3-2) to TRBJ2-5; no clear D gene. Sample: peripheral blood. This clonotype was obtained from a man aged 60 to 75 with active or convalescent COVID-19. The CDR3 loop is CASSQTQETQYF. CDR3 sequence (DNA): TGTGCCAGCAGCCAAACTCAAGAGACCCAGTACTTC.